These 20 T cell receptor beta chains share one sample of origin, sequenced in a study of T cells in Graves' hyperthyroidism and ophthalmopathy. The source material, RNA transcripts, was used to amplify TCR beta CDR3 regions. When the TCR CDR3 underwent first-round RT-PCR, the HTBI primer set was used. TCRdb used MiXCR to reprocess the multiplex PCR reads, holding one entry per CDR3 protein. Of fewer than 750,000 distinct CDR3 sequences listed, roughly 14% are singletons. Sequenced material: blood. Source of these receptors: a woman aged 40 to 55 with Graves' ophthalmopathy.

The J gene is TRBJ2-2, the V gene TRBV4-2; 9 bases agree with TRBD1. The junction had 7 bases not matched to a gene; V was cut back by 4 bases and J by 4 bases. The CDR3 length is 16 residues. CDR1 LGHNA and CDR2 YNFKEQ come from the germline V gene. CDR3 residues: CASSRLGTGSTGELFF. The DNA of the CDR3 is TGTGCCAGCAGCCGACTAGGGACAGGGAGCACCGGGGAGCTGTTTTTT.

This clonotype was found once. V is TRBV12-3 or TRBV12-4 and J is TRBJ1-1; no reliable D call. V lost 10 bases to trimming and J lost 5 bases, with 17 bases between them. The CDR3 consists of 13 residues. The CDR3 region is CATSRDLETEAFF. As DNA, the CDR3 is TGTGCCACCAGCAGAGACTTGGAGACTGAAGCTTTCTTT.

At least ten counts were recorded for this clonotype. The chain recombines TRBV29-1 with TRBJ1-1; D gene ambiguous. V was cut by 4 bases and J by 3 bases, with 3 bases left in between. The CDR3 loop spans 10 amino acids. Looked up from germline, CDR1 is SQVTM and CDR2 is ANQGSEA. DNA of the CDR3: TGCAGCGTTGTCGACACTGAAGCTTTCTTT. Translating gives CSVVDTEAFF.

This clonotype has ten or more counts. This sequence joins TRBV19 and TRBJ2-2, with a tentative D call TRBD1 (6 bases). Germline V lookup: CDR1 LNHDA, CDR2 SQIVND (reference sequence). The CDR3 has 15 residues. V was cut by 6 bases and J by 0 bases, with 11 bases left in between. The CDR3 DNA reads TGTGCCAGTAGCCCCCGGACAGCGAACACCGGGGAGCTGTTTTTT. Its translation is CASSPRTANTGELFF.

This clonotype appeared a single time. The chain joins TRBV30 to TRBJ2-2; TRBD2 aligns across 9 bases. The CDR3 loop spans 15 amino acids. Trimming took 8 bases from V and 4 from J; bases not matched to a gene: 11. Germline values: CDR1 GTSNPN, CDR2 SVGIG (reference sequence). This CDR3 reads CARTKGTSSTGELFF. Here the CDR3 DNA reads TGTGCCCGTACAAAGGGGACTAGCAGCACCGGGGAGCTGTTTTTT.

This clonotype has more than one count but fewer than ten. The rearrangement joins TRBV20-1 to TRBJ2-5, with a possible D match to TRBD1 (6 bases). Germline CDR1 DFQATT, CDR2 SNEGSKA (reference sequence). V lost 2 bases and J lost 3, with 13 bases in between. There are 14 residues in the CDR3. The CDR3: CSARIQGTKETQYF. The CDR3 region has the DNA TGCAGTGCTAGAATCCAGGGGACCAAAGAGACCCAGTACTTC.

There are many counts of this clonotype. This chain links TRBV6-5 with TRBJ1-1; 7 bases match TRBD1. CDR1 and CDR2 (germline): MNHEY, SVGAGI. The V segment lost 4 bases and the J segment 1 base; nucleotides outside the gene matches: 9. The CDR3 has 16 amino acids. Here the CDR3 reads CASSSRRGQTNTEAFF. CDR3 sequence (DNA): TGTGCCAGCAGTTCCCGCCGGGGACAGACGAACACTGAAGCTTTCTTT.

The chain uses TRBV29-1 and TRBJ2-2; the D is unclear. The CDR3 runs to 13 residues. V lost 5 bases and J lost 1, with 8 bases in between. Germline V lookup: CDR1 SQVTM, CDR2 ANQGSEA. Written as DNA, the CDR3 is TGCAGCGTTATCGTCAGGAACACCGGGGAGCTGTTTTTT. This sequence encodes CSVIVRNTGELFF.

CDR3 in amino acids: CASSQGPGGKYF. DNA of the CDR3: TGCGCCAGCAGCCAAGGCCCCGGGGGAAAGTACTTC. V usage is TRBV4-3 and J usage is TRBJ2-4; D is possibly TRBD2 (6 bases). This CDR3 spans 12 amino acids. Germline V gene lookup returns CDR1 LGHNA and CDR2 YSLEER. V lost 1 base and J 14 bases, leaving 12 bases between the germline ends.

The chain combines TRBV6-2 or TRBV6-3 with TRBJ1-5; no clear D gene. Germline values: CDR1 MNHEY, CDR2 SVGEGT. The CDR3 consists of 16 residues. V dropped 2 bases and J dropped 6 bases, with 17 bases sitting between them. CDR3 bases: TGTGCCAGCAGTTACGACTCAAGATGGTTTTCTCAGCCCCAGCATTTT. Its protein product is CASSYDSRWFSQPQHF.

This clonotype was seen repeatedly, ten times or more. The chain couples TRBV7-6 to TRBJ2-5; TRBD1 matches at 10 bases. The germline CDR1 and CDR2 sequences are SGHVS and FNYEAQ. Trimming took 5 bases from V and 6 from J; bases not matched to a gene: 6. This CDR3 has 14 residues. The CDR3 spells CASSPGTGEQTQYF. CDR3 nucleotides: TGTGCCAGCAGCCCCGGGACAGGGGAGCAGACCCAGTACTTC. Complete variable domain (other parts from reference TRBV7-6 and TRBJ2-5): GAGVSQSPRYKVTKRGQDVALRCDPISGHVSLYWYRQALGQGPEFLTYFNYEAQQDKSGLPNDRFSAERPEGSISTLTIQRTEQRDSAMYRCASSPGTGEQTQYFGPGTRLLVL.

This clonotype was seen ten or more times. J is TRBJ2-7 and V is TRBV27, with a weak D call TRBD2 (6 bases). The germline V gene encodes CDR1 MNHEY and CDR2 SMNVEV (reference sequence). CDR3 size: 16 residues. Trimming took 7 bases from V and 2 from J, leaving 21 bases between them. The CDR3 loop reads CASNALGGEDTYEQYF. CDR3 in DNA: TGTGCCAGCAACGCCTTGGGCGGGGAGGACACCTACGAGCAGTACTTC.

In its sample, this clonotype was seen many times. The CDR3 sequence is CASSLLGSSYNEQFF. The CDR3, as DNA: TGTGCCAGCAGCCTATTAGGGAGCTCCTACAATGAGCAGTTCTTC. V usage is TRBV27 and J usage is TRBJ2-1; D possibly corresponds to TRBD2 (5 bases). Trimming took off 6 bases at V and 0 bases at J, with 12 bases between the two ends. The CDR3 length is 15 residues. CDR1 and CDR2 from the germline V gene are MNHEY and SMNVEV (reference sequence).

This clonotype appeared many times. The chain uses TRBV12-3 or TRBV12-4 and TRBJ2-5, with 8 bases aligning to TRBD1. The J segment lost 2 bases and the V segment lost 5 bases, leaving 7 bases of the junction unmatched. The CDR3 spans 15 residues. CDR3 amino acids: CASSVTGGLQETQYF. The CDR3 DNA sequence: TGTGCCAGCAGTGTCACAGGGGGTCTTCAAGAGACCCAGTACTTC.

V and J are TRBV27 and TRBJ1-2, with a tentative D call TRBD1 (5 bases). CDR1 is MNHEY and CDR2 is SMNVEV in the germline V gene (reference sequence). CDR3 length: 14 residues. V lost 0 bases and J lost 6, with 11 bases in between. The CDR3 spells CASSLSRVDDGYTF. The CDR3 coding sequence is TGTGCCAGCAGTTTATCCAGGGTAGATGATGGCTACACCTTC.

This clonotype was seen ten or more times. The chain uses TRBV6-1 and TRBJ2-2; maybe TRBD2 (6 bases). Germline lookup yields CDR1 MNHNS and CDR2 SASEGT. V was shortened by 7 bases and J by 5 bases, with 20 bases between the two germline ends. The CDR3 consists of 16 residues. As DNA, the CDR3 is TGTGCCAGCACCCCAATTGTCGCGGGAAGGACCGGGGAGCTGTTTTTT. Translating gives CASTPIVAGRTGELFF.

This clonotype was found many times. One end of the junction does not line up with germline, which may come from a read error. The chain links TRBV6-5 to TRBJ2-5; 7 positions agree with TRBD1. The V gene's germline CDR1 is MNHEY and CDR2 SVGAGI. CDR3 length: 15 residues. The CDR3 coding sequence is TGTGCCAGCAGCAGAGGGACAGCGGCACAAGGGACCCAGTACTTC. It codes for CASSRGTAAQGTQYF.

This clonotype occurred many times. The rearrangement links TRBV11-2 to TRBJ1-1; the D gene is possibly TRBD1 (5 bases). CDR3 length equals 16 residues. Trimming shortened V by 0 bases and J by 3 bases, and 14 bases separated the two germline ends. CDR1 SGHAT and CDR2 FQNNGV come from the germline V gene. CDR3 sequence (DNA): TGTGCCAGCAGCTTAGATTCGTGGGGCGAGGACACTGAAGCTTTCTTT. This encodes CASSLDSWGEDTEAFF.

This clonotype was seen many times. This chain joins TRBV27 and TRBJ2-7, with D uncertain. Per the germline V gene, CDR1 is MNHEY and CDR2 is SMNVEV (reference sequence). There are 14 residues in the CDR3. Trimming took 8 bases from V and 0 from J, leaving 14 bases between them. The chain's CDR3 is CASGDRALSYEQYF. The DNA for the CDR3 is TGTGCCAGCGGGGATCGGGCCCTCTCCTACGAGCAGTACTTC.

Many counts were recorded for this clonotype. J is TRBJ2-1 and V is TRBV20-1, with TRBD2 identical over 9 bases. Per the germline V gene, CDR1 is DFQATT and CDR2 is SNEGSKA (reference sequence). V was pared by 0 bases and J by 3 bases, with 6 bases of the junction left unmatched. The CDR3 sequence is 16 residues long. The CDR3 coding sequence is TGCAGTGCTAGAGATAACGGACTAGCGAACTACAATGAGCAGTTCTTC. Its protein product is CSARDNGLANYNEQFF.